A selection of T cell receptor beta chains follows, all from one sample in a study of a mutant IDH1 vaccine in newly diagnosed glioma. Clones were read by immunoSEQ multiplex PCR, and TCRdb kept only the in-frame ones, dropping some. The sample includes 65,000 to 70,000 clones, 65% to 85% seen only once; the top ten take 4.6%. This material consisted of peripheral blood mononuclear cells (PBMCs), taken from a glioma patient treated with radiotherapy, temozolomide or both. The source is a woman in her late teens or twenties with glioma. Some clones in this sample may be carry-over from other donors' samples. Both conserved end residues are part of each CDR3. D genes are given only for firm matches. The listing skips clone size in some rows; elsewhere it reads once, few, many or a size class.

V	J	D	size	DNA	CDR3
TRBV7-6	TRBJ2-1	TRBD2	-	TGTGCCAGCAGCCGAAGCGGGGGCCTGTACAATGAGCAGTTCTTC	CASSRSGGLYNEQFF
TRBV14	TRBJ1-2	-	few	TGTGCCAGCAGCCAAGCACCTGGCAGGGCGTACACCTTC	CASSQAPGRAYTF
TRBV30	TRBJ2-7	-	-	TGTGCCTGGAGTTTTGGAGGGACGAGGCCGGGACAAATGTTC	CAWSFGGTRPGQMF
TRBV2	TRBJ1-6	-	few	TGTGCCAGCATAATGTCAGCGAGCTCCTATAATTCACCCCTCCACTTT	CASIMSASSYNSPLHF
TRBV27	TRBJ1-2	-	-	TGTGCCAGCAGGGGGGCAGGGAACTATGGCTACACCTTC	CASRGAGNYGYTF
TRBV19	TRBJ1-2	-	once	TGTGCCAGTAGGACCCCAGGGGAGGTCGCGGGTGGCTACACCTTC	CASRTPGEVAGGYTF
TRBV19	TRBJ1-3	-	-	TGTGCCAGTAGTATCGCCCGGGGACTGAACTCTGGAAACACCATATATTTT	CASSIARGLNSGNTIYF
TRBV15	TRBJ2-3	-	few	TGTGCCACCAGCAGGGGGTTAAGCACAGATACGCAGTATTTT	CATSRGLSTDTQYF
TRBV7-7	TRBJ1-1	-	-	TGTGCTAGCAGCCCGGTGGATTCGGACCACACTGAAGCTTTCTTT	CASSPVDSDHTEAFF
TRBV4-3	TRBJ2-5	-	-	TGCGCCAGCAGCCAAGAAACAGGGAGGGGGCCAGAGACCCAGTACTTC	CASSQETGRGPETQYF
TRBV19	TRBJ1-5	-	-	TGTGCCAGTCGGCCCGGATGGATGCAGCCCCAGCATTTT	CASRPGWMQPQHF
TRBV6-5	TRBJ1-2	TRBD1	-	TGTGCCAGCAGTTACTCACAGGGGGCCGCCGTAGGCGGCTACACCTTC	CASSYSQGAAVGGYTF
TRBV19	TRBJ1-2	-	-	TGTGCCAGTAAAGCGGATGTTCACACCCCTTATGGCTACACCTTC	CASKADVHTPYGYTF
TRBV6-1	TRBJ2-2	TRBD1	-	TGTGCCAGCCGGAGGACAGGGGTTGCCACCGGGGAGCTGTTTTTT	CASRRTGVATGELFF
TRBV7-7	TRBJ2-2	TRBD2	-	TGTGCTAGCAGCTTAGGCGGGGGTGCGAACACCGGGGAGCTGTTTTTT	CASSLGGGANTGELFF
TRBV6-1	TRBJ1-5	-	-	TGTGCCAGCAGTGATGGTGCCCCTCCCTGGAGCCTGAGCAATCAGCCCCAGCATTTT	CASSDGAPPWSLSNQPQHF
TRBV27	TRBJ2-4	-	-	TGTGCCAGCAGGGGGAAGGCGGAGAAAAACATTCAGTACTTC	CASRGKAEKNIQYF